Below are 9 T cell receptor beta chains sequenced from a single sample in a study of blood T cell repertoires in COVID-19. Data came from immunoSEQ multiplex PCR; TCRdb stores just in-frame clones and leaves some out. The repertoire holds approximately 300,000 clones, with over 75% as singletons. The specimen was PBMCs or T cells enriched from blood (not recorded which). The receptors come from a woman younger than 35 who had recovered from COVID-19.

The count of this clone is one. The J gene is TRBJ2-7, the V gene TRBV7-3, with 8 bases that match TRBD1. Germline V CDR1 and CDR2: SGHTA, FQGTGA. V shed 9 bases and J 7 bases; nucleotides not matched to a gene: 8. CDR3 size: 12 residues. The CDR3 sequence is CARRDRKWEQYF. In DNA, the CDR3 is TGTGCCAGGCGGGACAGGAAGTGGGAGCAGTACTTC.

The V gene is TRBV5-1, the J gene TRBJ2-7; TRBD2 matches 8 bases. The CDR3 is made up of 15 amino acids. Germline CDR1 is SGHRS and CDR2 is YFSETQ. Unmatched junction bases numbered 8, after V lost 0 bases and J lost 6 bases. The CDR3 nucleotides are TGCGCCAGCAGCTTGGCCCCGGGAGGGTTTAGCGAGCAGTACTTC. Protein sequence: CASSLAPGGFSEQYF.

This sequence joins TRBV3-1 (or the pseudogene TRBV3-2) and TRBJ2-3; weak D call: TRBD2 (6 bases). Trimming pared 3 bases from V and 6 bases from J, leaving 16 bases between. Germline loops: CDR1 LGHDT, CDR2 YNNKEL (reference sequence). CDR3 length: 15 residues. This CDR3 reads CASSHAGSRLDTQYF. CDR3 in DNA: TGTGCCAGCAGCCATGCGGGGTCACGGTTGGATACGCAGTATTTT.

V and J are TRBV13 and TRBJ2-3; D might be TRBD2 (6 bases). V was trimmed by 4 bases and J by 4 bases, leaving 15 bases between them. CDR3 length equals 15 residues. Germline lookup yields CDR1 PRHDT and CDR2 FYEKMQ (reference sequence). The DNA for the CDR3 is TGTGCCAGCAGCTCCCTCGGGAGAGAAGCAGATACGCAGTATTTT. Protein product: CASSSLGREADTQYF.

The V call is TRBV30, the J call TRBJ1-3, with 12 bases lining up with TRBD1. The length of the CDR3 is 15 residues. J was trimmed by 4 bases and V by 8 bases; bases with no gene match: 9. Per germline, CDR1 GTSNPN and CDR2 SVGIG (reference sequence). The CDR3 loop is CAGRGQGAQGNTIYF. The CDR3, as DNA: TGTGCCGGAAGGGGACAGGGGGCTCAGGGAAACACCATATATTTT.

The gene calls are TRBV5-1 and TRBJ1-2; no clear D gene. The CDR3 spans 13 residues. The ends were cut back, 4 bases at V and 5 bases at J, with 12 bases in the middle. Germline CDR1 is SGHRS and CDR2 is YFSETQ. CDR3 in DNA: TGCGCCAGCAGCGCGGGAAAAGGGTATGGCTACACCTTC. Translated: CASSAGKGYGYTF.

There are many counts of this clone. The rearrangement uses TRBV6-1 and TRBJ2-6; the match to TRBD1 covers 7 bases. The CDR3 spans 17 residues. V was pared by 4 bases and J by 6 bases, with 12 bases of the junction left unmatched. Germline CDR1 and CDR2: MNHNS and SASEGT. CDR3 in DNA: TGTGCCAGCAGTGGGATCCCAGGGGGAAGCGAGGCCAACGTCCTGACTTTC. Protein product: CASSGIPGGSEANVLTF.

This rearrangement joins TRBV14 to TRBJ2-7; D gene uncertain. The V and J ends lost 6 bases and 4 bases respectively, with 13 bases between them. CDR1 and CDR2 (germline): SGHDN, FVKESK. The CDR3 totals 13 residues. The CDR3 DNA reads as TGTGCCAGCAGAGCCGGGTCAAATTACGAGCAGTACTTC. It specifies CASRAGSNYEQYF.

Concerning this clone: Distinct nucleotide sequences in the sample also encode this CDR3. The chain couples TRBV30 to TRBJ1-5, with TRBD1 identical over 7 bases. The CDR3 has 13 amino acids. Germline V gene lookup returns CDR1 GTSNPN and CDR2 SVGIG (reference sequence). Trimming removed 2 bases from V and 4 bases from J; junction bases left unmatched: 2. DNA for the CDR3: TGTGCCTGGAGTCTCAGGGGGAATCAGCCCCAGCATTTT. Protein product: CAWSLRGNQPQHF.